This TCR beta chain was obtained from a study of T cells in Graves' hyperthyroidism and ophthalmopathy. Study-level points and caveats: Expanded thyroid clonotypes (above 0.001) were mostly also found in blood.

The investigators amplified TCR beta CDR3 regions from RNA transcripts. The primer set for the first-round RT-PCR of the TCR CDR3 was HTBI. Via MiXCR, TCRdb re-called the multiplex PCR reads, giving one row per CDR3 protein. The table records roughly 650,000 distinct CDR3 sequences, approximately 16% of them present only once. This clonotype was seen many times. Its specificity is unknown. Diagnoses rested on clinical symptoms, serum thyroxine and TRAb, thyroid ultrasound and orbital computed tomography. 9 to 10 ml fresh peripheral blood yielded the PBMCs. The material sequenced was blood. The sequence derives from a woman aged 40 to 49 with Graves' ophthalmopathy.

The CDR3 protein is CASTSQGFVDNSPLHF. The DNA for the CDR3 is TGTGCCAGCACAAGTCAGGGATTTGTCGATAATTCACCCCTCCACTTT. V gene TRBV28 combines with J gene TRBJ1-6; tentatively, D is TRBD1 (5 bases). This CDR3 has 16 amino acids. Trimming left V 7 bases short and J 5 bases short, with 18 bases between. CDR1 and CDR2 from the germline V gene are MDHEN and SYDVKM.